The TCR beta chain described here comes from a study of T cell responses to AZD1222 COVID-19 vaccine (dated by TCRdb to the early 2020s). Regarding the complete study: AZD1222 recipients with second doses at about 4 weeks or about 12 weeks were pooled, because spike-specific TCR depth and breadth did not differ between schedules. TCR sequencing covered over 230 trial participants: 200 to 220 given two doses of AZD1222 and 26 given two doses of MenACWY control vaccine. Enrollment into the trials was organized by age into subgroups of 18-55, 56-69 and 70-plus years, and those subgroups contained roughly 150, 30 and 60 TCR-sequenced participants, respectively. Summary of the overall study and its limitations: Only five to seven AZD1222 recipients were SARS-CoV-2 seropositive at baseline, limiting conclusions about previously exposed vaccinees. In the small 56-69-year group, the increase in depth fell short of significance, most likely because of low power. The whole spike protein was spanned by vaccine-associated CD4 TCRs, and dominant responses were seen in regions 160-218 and 743-854. No day 14 peak-response samples were available, so repertoires were characterized only after the peak T cell response. Most participants were white British and females outnumbered males, and the authors suggested that clonal diversity may have been underestimated. Reportedly, close to half of the unique spike-specific TCRs recognized epitopes lying outside the regions that are mutated in the B.1.351 and B.1.1.7 variants. After two AZD1222 doses, spike-specific TCR breadth and depth were significantly higher than at day 0 and than in MenACWY recipients.

Explained via the paper, the time point label denotes: baseline before first vaccination. The vaccinee samples were drawn from two UK trials, COV001 and COV002, one of which was a single-blind randomized controlled phase 2/3 trial testing AZD1222 (ChAdOx1 nCoV-19) in healthy adults. For TCRbeta chain sequencing, PBMC samples were collected from trial participants at day 0 and at day 28 after the second dose. Points on this clone: There is no known antigen for this receptor. Base qualities were left out, and no much larger clone turns up one base away.

V trim: 5 bases; J trim: 2 bases; unmatched bases: 8. The germline V gene (reference sequence) yields MNHEY for CDR1 and SMNVEV for CDR2. The CDR3 contains 16 residues, cysteine and phenylalanine counted. Just the 48-base CDR3 DNA is kept, in frame starting at base 1. The CDR3 regions of human TCRbeta chains were analyzed by immunosequencing. The study's own analysis went as follows. Repertoire TCRs were matched against a reference library of SARS-CoV-2-specific TCRs generated with the MIRA antigen-specificity platform. Breadth was defined as the fraction of unique TCRs that were SARS-CoV-2-associated, and depth was defined as the fraction of total T cells that were SARS-CoV-2-associated. Using the MIRA data, every spike-specific TCR was mapped to the spike region that the TCR reacted to and assigned to either a CD4 or a CD8 class. Log10-transformed breadth and depth values were compared by one-way ANOVA with Sidak's multiple comparisons tests. In its TCRdb copy, this immuneACCESS table keeps in-frame sequences only and misses some clones. Where compared with another copy, unresolved V genes explain less than half of these, and the others have no known cause. Clone size and V and J calls were adopted from that table, with D and trimming inferred from the DNA. Recorded for this sample are approximately 100,000 clones; about 89% of them occurred a single time. The ten largest make up roughly 3.7% of the sample.

Here the chain combines TRBV27 and TRBJ1-5, with TRBD1 identical over 8 junction bases. The sequencing used peripheral blood, collected on day 0 of AZD1222 vaccination. This TCR came from an adult in good health. The CDR3 sequence is CASSPLDRVRNQPQHF. The bases read TGTGCCAGCAGTCCCCTGGACAGGGTTCGCAATCAGCCCCAGCATTTT.